Shown below are 11 T cell receptor beta chains from a single sample sequenced in a study of OX40 agonist ivuxolimab in advanced cancers. Library preparation was by the immunoSEQ multiplex PCR assay. Sourced from immuneACCESS, this table was stored by TCRdb with only in-frame sequences that have V and J called. A share of the clones is absent; for the studies checked, an unresolved V gene accounts for under half, and the remainder has no known explanation. The sample table shows 15,000 to 20,000 clones, and 80% to 90% are seen once. Together, the top ten hold 26% of the sample. This specimen consisted of CD4+ or CD8+ T cells sorted from blood, obtained in a trial of the OX40 agonist ivuxolimab. The origin of the receptors is an adult with an advanced solid tumor such as melanoma, head and neck, liver or kidney cancer.

This chain connects TRBV6-5 to TRBJ2-7, with D possibly being TRBD1 or TRBD2 (5 bases each). The CDR3 is 12 amino acids. CDR1 is MNHEY and CDR2 is SVGAGI in the germline V gene. The ends were cut back, 7 bases at V and 3 bases at J, with 10 bases in the middle. CDR3 region: CASKGSGYEQYF. As DNA, the CDR3 is TGTGCCAGCAAGGGGAGCGGCTACGAGCAGTACTTC.

By frequency in the sample, this clone is medium-sized. The J gene is TRBJ1-3, the V gene TRBV7-9; D remains ambiguous. Trimming took 5 bases from V and 0 from J, leaving 20 bases between them. The germline V gene encodes CDR1 SEHNR and CDR2 FQNEAQ (reference sequence). The CDR3 has 18 residues. The DNA of the CDR3 is TGTGCCAGCAGCGCCCGACCCACGTGGGAGAGCTCTGGAAACACCATATATTTT. It translates to CASSARPTWESSGNTIYF. Looking up the rest from reference TRBV7-9 and TRBJ1-3 gives the full variable domain: DTGVSQNPRHKITKRGQNVTFRCDPISEHNRLYWYRQTLGQGPEFLTYFQNEAQLEKSRLLSDRFSAERPKGSFSTLEIQRTEQGDSAMYLCASSARPTWESSGNTIYFGEGSWLTVV.

By share, this clone ranks as medium-sized (0.01 to 0.1%). The chain links TRBV4-2 to TRBJ2-5; 11 bases are a match to TRBD2. The CDR3 is made up of 17 amino acids. The germline V gene encodes CDR1 LGHNA and CDR2 YNFKEQ. Trimming removed 3 bases from V and 8 bases from J; junction bases left unmatched: 14. The CDR3: CASSHLPGLAVHNTQYF. The CDR3 coding sequence is TGTGCCAGCAGCCACCTTCCGGGACTAGCGGTCCACAACACCCAGTACTTC.

This chain joins TRBV6-4 and TRBJ2-3; D not resolved. This CDR3 region has 13 residues. The ends were cut back, 2 bases at V and 5 bases at J, with 8 bases in the middle. Germline V gives CDR1 MRHNA, CDR2 SNTAGT. The CDR3 reads CASSDGTVDTQYF. As DNA, the CDR3 is TGTGCCAGCAGTGACGGCACCGTAGATACGCAGTATTTT.

V usage is TRBV10-2 and J usage is TRBJ2-3; a possible D gene is TRBD2 (6 bases). CDR3 length: 15 amino acids. With 2 bases removed from V and 2 bases from J, the gap between germline ends came to 11 bases. Germline V lookup: CDR1 WSHSY, CDR2 SAAADI. The CDR3 DNA is TGCGCCAGCAGTGAGCGGGAGAGTTACACAGATACGCAGTATTTT. It specifies CASSERESYTDTQYF.

The chain carries TRBV7-9 and TRBJ2-1, with 10 positions matching TRBD2. From germline, CDR1 is SEHNR and CDR2 FQNEAQ (reference sequence). J was trimmed by 2 bases and V by 4 bases; bases with no gene match: 5. The CDR3 contains 16 residues. The DNA for the CDR3 is TGTGCCAGCAGCTCTAGAGCGGGGGGGCCCTACAATGAGCAGTTCTTC. Its translation: CASSSRAGGPYNEQFF. Full variable domain (remainder filled in from reference TRBV7-9 and TRBJ2-1): DTGVSQNPRHKITKRGQNVTFRCDPISEHNRLYWYRQTLGQGPEFLTYFQNEAQLEKSRLLSDRFSAERPKGSFSTLEIQRTEQGDSAMYLCASSSRAGGPYNEQFFGPGTRLTVL.

V is TRBV5-1 and J is TRBJ1-3; D unresolved. This CDR3 region has 14 residues. Per the germline V gene, CDR1 is SGHRS and CDR2 is YFSETQ. Trimming shortened V by 0 bases and J by 7 bases, and 11 bases separated the two germline ends. DNA of the CDR3: TGCGCCAGCAGCTTGGCCGTGCAAGCGAACACCATATATTTT. Protein sequence: CASSLAVQANTIYF.

Only a few counts were recorded for this clone. The CDR3 nucleotides read TGTGCCATCCGCATACCCAACTATGGCTACACCTTC. It encodes CAIRIPNYGYTF. This rearrangement joins TRBV19 to TRBJ1-2, with no clear D. Germline CDR1 and CDR2: LNHDA and SQIVND (reference sequence). This CDR3 has 12 residues. V was clipped by 10 bases and J by 2 bases, with 11 bases between them.

The CDR3 protein is CASSRDRGPNQPQHF. The CDR3 DNA follows: TGCGCCAGCAGCCGGGACAGGGGCCCCAATCAGCCCCAGCATTTT. The chain recombines TRBV4-1 with TRBJ1-5; 10 nucleotides match TRBD1. With 4 bases clipped from V and 3 bases from J, the junction kept 3 bases outside the gene matches. The CDR3 loop spans 15 amino acids. Germline V gives CDR1 MGHRA, CDR2 YSYEKL.

This rearrangement joins TRBV4-1 to TRBJ2-2; 8 nucleotides match TRBD1. CDR1 MGHRA and CDR2 YSYEKL come from the germline V gene. The CDR3 is 15 amino acids. Unmatched junction bases numbered 12, after V lost 5 bases and J lost 10 bases. CDR3 residues: CASSGQGPHFLELFF. The CDR3 nucleotides read TGCGCCAGCAGCGGACAGGGACCCCACTTCTTGGAGCTGTTTTTT.

V gene TRBV19 combines with J gene TRBJ2-7; no firm D call. V was shortened by 5 bases and J by 2 bases, with 13 bases between the two germline ends. This CDR3 has 14 amino acids. Looked up from germline, CDR1 is LNHDA and CDR2 is SQIVND (reference sequence). In DNA form, the CDR3 reads TGTGCCAGTAGTGAAAGGTATGAGACCTACGAGCAGTACTTC. Translation: CASSERYETYEQYF.